This section outlines one TCR beta chain sequence together with its context. This CDR3 has 16 amino acids. After removal of 5 bases from V and 1 base from J, the junction contained 7 bases not matched to a gene. The TCRbeta library was prepared with unique molecular identifiers. One entry per CDR3 protein, called by TCRdb with MiXCR from the PCR reads. The table records about 610,000 distinct CDR3 sequences, roughly a tenth of them present only once. This record belongs to a study of T-cell reconstitution after alpha-beta-depleted transplantation in children. This sequence joins TRBV12-3 or TRBV12-4 and TRBJ2-4; 8 bases are a match to TRBD1. The clonotype originates from a human donor who donated a stem cell graft to a child with acute myeloid leukemia. The input for sequencing was PBMCs from the stem cell graft donor, taken from the stem cell graft. The CDR3 sequence: CASSPSDRAAKNIQYF. CDR3 coding DNA: TGTGCCAGCAGTCCGTCGGACAGGGCGGCCAAAAACATTCAGTACTTC.